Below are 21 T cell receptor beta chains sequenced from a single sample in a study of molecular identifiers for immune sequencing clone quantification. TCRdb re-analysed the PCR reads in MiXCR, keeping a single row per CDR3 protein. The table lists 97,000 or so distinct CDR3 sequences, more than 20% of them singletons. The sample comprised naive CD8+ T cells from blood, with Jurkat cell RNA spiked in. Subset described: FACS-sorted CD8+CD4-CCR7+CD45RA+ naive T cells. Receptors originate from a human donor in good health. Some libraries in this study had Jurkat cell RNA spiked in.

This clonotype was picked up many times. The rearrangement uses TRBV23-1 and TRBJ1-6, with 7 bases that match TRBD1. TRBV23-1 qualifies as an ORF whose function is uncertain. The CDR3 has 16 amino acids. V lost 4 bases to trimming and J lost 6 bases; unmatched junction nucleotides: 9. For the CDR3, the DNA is TGCGCCAGCAGTCTCCCGTGGGACAGACCTAATTCACCCCTCCACTTT. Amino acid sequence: CASSLPWDRPNSPLHF.

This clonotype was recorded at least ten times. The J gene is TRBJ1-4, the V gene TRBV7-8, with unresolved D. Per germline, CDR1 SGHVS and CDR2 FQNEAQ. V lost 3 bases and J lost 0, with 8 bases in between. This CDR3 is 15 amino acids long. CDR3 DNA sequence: TGTGCCAGCAGCTTCTTAGGTGCAACTAATGAAAAACTGTTTTTT. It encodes CASSFLGATNEKLFF.

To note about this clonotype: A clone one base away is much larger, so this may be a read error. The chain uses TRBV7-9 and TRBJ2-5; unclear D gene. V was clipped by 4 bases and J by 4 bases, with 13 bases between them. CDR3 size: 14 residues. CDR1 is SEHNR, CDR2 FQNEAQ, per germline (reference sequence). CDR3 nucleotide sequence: TGTGCCAGCAGCTCACTTTCGGTGGGAGAGACCCAGTACTTC. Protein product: CASSSLSVGETQYF.

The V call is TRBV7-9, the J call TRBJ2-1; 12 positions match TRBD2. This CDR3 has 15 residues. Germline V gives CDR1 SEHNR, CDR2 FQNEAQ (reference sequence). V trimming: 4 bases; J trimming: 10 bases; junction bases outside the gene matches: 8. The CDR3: CASSWASGREWEQFF. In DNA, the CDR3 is TGTGCCAGCAGCTGGGCTAGCGGGAGGGAATGGGAGCAGTTCTTC. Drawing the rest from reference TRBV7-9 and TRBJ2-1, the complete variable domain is DTGVSQNPRHKITKRGQNVTFRCDPISEHNRLYWYRQTLGQGPEFLTYFQNEAQLEKSRLLSDRFSAERPKGSFSTLEIQRTEQGDSAMYLCASSWASGREWEQFFGPGTRLTVL.

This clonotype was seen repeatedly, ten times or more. CDR3 DNA sequence: TGTGCCATCGCCTCGGCTCTCACTGAAGCTTTCTTT. Translated, it gives CAIASALTEAFF. This sequence joins TRBV6-7 and TRBJ1-1; D is uncertain. TRBV6-7 is an ORF, with its function uncertain. There are 12 residues in the CDR3. Trimming shortened V by 10 bases and J by 4 bases, and 13 bases separated the two germline ends.

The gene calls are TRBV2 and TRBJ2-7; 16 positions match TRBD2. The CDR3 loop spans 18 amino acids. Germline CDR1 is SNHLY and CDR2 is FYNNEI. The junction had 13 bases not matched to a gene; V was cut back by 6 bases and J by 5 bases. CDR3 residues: CASSSTGLAGGPHHEQYF. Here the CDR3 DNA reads TGTGCCAGCAGCTCAACGGGACTAGCGGGAGGGCCTCACCACGAGCAGTACTTC.

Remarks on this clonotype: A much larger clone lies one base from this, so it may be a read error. The CDR3 DNA sequence: TGTGCCAGTAGTCCCTGGGGGTACACTGAAGCTGTCTTT. Translation: CASSPWGYTEAVF. The chain is built from TRBV19 and TRBJ1-1; possible D gene TRBD1, 5 bases. This CDR3 has 13 residues. CDR1 and CDR2 from the germline V gene are LNHDA and SQIVND (reference sequence).

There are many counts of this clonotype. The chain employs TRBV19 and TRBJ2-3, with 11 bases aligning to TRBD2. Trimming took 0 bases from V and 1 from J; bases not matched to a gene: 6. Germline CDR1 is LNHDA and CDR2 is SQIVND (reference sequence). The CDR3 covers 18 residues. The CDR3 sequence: CASSIDHLAGGRTDTQYF. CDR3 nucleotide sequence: TGTGCCAGTAGTATAGATCACCTAGCGGGGGGCCGCACAGATACGCAGTATTTT.

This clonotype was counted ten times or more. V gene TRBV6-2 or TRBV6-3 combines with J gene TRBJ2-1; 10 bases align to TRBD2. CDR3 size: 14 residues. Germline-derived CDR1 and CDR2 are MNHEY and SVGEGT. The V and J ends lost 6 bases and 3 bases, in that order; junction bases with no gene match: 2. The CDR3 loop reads CASRLAGGYNEQFF. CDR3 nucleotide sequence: TGTGCCAGCAGGTTAGCGGGGGGCTACAATGAGCAGTTCTTC.

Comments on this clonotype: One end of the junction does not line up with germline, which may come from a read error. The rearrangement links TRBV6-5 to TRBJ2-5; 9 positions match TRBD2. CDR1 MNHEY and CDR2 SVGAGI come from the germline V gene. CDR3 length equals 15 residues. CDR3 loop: CAGSYVAGGQETQYF. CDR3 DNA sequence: TGTGCCGGCAGTTACGTGGCGGGGGGGCAAGAGACCCAGTACTTC.

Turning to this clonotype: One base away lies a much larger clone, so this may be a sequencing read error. CDR3 amino acids: CASSQRQFTEALF. As DNA, the CDR3 is TGCGCCAGCAGCCAAAGACAGTTTACTGAAGCTCTCTTT. The rearrangement uses TRBV4-1 and TRBJ1-1; the D gene is possibly TRBD1 (5 bases). Germline assignment: CDR1 MGHRA and CDR2 YSYEKL. The CDR3 spans 13 residues.

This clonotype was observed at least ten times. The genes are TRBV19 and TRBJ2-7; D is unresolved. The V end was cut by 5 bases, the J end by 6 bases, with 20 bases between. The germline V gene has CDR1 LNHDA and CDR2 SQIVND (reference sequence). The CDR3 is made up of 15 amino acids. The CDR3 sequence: CASSLQGSAGSEQYF. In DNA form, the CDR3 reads TGTGCCAGTAGTCTCCAAGGGTCCGCCGGCAGCGAGCAGTACTTC.

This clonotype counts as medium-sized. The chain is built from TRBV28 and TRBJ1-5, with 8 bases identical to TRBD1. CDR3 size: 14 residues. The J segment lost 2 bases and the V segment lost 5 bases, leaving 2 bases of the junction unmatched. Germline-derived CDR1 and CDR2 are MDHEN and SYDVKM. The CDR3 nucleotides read TGTGCCAGCAGTCTGGGACAGGGCAATCAGCCCCAGCATTTT. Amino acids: CASSLGQGNQPQHF.

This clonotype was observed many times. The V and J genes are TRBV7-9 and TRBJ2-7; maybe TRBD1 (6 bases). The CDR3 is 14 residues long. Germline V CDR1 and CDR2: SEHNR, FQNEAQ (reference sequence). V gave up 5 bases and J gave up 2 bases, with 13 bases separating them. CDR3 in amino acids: CASSPVGAPYEQYF. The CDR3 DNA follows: TGTGCCAGCAGCCCAGTGGGGGCTCCCTACGAGCAGTACTTC.

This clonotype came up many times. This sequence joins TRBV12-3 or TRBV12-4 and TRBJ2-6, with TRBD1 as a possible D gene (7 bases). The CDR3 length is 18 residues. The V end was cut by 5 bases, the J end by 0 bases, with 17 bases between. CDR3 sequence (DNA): TGTGCCAGCAGTCCAGGAGGGACAGCAAGCTCTGGGGCCAACGTCCTGACTTTC. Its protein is CASSPGGTASSGANVLTF.

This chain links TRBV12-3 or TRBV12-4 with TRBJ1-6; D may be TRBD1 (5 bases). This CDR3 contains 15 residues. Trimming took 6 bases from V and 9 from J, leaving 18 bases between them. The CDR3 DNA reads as TGTGCCAGCAGCCAGAGCGGGGGGAACGCTTCACCCCTCCACTTT. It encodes CASSQSGGNASPLHF.

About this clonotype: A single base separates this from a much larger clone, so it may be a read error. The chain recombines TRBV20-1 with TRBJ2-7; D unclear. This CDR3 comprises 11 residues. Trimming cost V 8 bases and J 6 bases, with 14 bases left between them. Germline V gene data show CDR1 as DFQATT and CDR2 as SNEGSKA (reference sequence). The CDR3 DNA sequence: TGCAGTCCAGCCCTGGACGGCGAGCAGTACTTC. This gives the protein CSPALDGEQYF.

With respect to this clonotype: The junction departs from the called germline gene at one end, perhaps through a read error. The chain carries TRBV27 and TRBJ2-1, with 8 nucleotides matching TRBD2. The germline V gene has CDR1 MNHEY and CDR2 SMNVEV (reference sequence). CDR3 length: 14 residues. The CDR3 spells CASSLISGVNELFF. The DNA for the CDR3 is TGCGCCAGCAGTTTAATTAGCGGGGTCAATGAGCTGTTCTTC.

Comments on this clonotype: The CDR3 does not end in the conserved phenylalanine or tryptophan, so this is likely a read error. DNA of the CDR3: TGTGCCAGTAGTATTGCGGGGACCAGCACAGATACGCAGTATTCT. The encoded protein is CASSIAGTSTDTQYS. The chain carries TRBV19 and TRBJ2-3; possible D gene TRBD2, 6 bases. Trimming took 3 bases from V and 0 from J, leaving 10 bases between them. The germline CDR1 and CDR2 sequences are LNHDA and SQIVND (reference sequence). The CDR3 covers 15 residues.

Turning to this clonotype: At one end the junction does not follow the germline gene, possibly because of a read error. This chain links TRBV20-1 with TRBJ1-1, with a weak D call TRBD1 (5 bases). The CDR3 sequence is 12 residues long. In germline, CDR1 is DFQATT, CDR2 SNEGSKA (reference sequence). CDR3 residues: CCARVQGPEAFF. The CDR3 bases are TGCTGTGCTAGAGTGCAGGGCCCCGAAGCTTTCTTT.

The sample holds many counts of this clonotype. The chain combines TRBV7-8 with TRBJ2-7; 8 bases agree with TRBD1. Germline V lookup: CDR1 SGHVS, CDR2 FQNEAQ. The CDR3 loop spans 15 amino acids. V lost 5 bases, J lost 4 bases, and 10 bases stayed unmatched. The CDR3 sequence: CASSIRQGFLYEQYF. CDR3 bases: TGTGCCAGCAGCATCCGACAGGGGTTCTTGTACGAGCAGTACTTC.